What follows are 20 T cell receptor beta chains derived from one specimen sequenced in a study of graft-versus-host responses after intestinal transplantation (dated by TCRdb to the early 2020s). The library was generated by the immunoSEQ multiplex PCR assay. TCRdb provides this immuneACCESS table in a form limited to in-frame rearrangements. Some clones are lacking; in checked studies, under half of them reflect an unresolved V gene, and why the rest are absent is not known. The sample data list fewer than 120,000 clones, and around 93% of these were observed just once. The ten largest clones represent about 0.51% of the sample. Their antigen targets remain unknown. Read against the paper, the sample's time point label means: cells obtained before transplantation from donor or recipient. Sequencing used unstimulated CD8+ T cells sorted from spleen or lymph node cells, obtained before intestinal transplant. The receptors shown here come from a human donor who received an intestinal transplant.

The CDR3 spells CASSSFDPPWDTQYF. The CDR3 coding sequence is TGTGCCAGCAGCTCTTTTGACCCACCCTGGGATACGCAGTATTTT. The chain has TRBV7-8 and TRBJ2-3; unclear D gene. This CDR3 has 15 amino acids. Trimming took 4 bases from V and 6 from J, leaving 17 bases between them. The germline V gene has CDR1 SGHVS and CDR2 FQNEAQ.

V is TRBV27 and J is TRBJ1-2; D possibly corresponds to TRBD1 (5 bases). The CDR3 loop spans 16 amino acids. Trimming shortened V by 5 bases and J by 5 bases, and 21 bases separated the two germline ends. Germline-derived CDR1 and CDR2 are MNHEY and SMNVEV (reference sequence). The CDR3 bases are TGTGCCAGCAGTCCCACGAGATGGGGCGATCGGTATGGCTACACCTTC. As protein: CASSPTRWGDRYGYTF.

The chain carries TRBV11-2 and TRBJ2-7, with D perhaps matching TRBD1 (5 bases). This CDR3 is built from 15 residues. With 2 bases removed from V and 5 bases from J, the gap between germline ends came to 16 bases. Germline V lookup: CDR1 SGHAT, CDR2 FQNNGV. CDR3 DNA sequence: TGTGCCAGCAGCTTACACCACCGTCCACAGGACGAGCAGTACTTC. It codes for CASSLHHRPQDEQYF.

CDR3 coding DNA: TGCGCCAGCAGCCGAACTAGCGGGAGTTTCCACGAGCAGTACTTC. It specifies CASSRTSGSFHEQYF. V is TRBV5-1 and J is TRBJ2-7, with TRBD2 identical over 11 bases. CDR3 length equals 15 residues. Trimming cost V 4 bases and J 5 bases; bases outside gene matches: 8. Germline CDR1 reads SGHRS; CDR2 reads YFSETQ.

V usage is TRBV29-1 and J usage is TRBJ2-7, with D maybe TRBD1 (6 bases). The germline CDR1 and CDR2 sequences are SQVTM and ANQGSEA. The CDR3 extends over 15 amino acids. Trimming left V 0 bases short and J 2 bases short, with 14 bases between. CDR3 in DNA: TGCAGCGTTGAAGATCACGCAGGGGTCACCTACGAGCAGTACTTC. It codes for CSVEDHAGVTYEQYF.

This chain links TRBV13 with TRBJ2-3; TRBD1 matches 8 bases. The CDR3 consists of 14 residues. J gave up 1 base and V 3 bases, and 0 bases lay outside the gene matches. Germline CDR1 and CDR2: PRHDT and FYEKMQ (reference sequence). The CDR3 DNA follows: TGTGCCAGCAGCTTGGGACAGGGCACAGATACGCAGTATTTT. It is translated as CASSLGQGTDTQYF.

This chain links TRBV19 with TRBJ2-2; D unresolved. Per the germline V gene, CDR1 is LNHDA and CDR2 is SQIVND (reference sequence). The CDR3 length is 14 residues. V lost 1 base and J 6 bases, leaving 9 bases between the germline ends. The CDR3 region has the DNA TGTGCCAGTAGTATAGCGTTTAGATCCGGGGAGCTGTTTTTT. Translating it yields CASSIAFRSGELFF.

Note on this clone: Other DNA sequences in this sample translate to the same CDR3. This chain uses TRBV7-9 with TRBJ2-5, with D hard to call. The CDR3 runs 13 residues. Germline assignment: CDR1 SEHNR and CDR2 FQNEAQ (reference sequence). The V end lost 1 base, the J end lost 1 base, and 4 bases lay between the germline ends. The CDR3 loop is CASSLGGQETQYF. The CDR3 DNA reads TGTGCCAGCAGCTTAGGTGGCCAAGAGACCCAGTACTTC.

The CDR3 loop reads CARQGGTGPYEQYF. Written as DNA, the CDR3 is TGTGCCAGACAGGGAGGGACAGGACCCTACGAGCAGTACTTC. V usage is TRBV2 and J usage is TRBJ2-7, with a possible D match to TRBD1 (8 bases). CDR1 SNHLY and CDR2 FYNNEI come from the germline V gene. Trimming left V 9 bases short and J 2 bases short, with 17 bases between. The CDR3 covers 14 residues.

In nucleotides, the CDR3 is TGTGCCACCAGCAGCGGGACACGACAAGAGACCCAGTACTTC. This codes for CATSSGTRQETQYF. The rearrangement joins TRBV15 to TRBJ2-5, with D possibly TRBD1 on 6 matching bases. Trimming stripped 3 bases from V and 2 bases from J, with 10 bases between. In germline, CDR1 is LNHNV, CDR2 YYDKDF (reference sequence). The CDR3 consists of 14 residues.

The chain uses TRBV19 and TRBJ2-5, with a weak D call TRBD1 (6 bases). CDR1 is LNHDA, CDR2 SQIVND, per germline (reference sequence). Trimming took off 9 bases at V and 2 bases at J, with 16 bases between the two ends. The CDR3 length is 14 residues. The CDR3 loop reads CASKVGGEQETQYF. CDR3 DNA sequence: TGTGCCAGCAAGGTAGGGGGAGAACAAGAGACCCAGTACTTC.

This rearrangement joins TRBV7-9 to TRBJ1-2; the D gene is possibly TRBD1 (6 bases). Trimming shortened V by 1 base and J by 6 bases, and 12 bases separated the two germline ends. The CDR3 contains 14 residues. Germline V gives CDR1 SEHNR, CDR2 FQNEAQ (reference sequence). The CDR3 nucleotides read TGTGCCAGCAGCTTAGGGTCAGGGGTGGATGGCTACACCTTC. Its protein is CASSLGSGVDGYTF.

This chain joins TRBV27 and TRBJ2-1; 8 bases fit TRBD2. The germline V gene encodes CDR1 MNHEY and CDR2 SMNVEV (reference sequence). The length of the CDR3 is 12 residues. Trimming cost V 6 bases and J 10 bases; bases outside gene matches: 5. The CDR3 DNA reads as TGTGCCAGCAGCTCAGCGGGAGTAGAGCAGTTCTTC. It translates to CASSSAGVEQFF.

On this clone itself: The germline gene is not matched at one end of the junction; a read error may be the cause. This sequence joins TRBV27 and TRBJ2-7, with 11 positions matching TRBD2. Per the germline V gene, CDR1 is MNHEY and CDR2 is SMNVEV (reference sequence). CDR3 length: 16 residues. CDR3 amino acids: CASGFSGTSGSYEQYF. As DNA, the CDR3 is TGTGCCAGCGGTTTCTCCGGGACTAGCGGATCCTACGAGCAGTACTTC.

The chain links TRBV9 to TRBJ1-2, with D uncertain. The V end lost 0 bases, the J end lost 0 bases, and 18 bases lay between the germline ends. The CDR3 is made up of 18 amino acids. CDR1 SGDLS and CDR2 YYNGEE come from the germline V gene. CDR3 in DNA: TGTGCCAGCAGCGTAGCGAAGACTTCAACGGGCTCTAACTATGGCTACACCTTC. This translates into CASSVAKTSTGSNYGYTF.

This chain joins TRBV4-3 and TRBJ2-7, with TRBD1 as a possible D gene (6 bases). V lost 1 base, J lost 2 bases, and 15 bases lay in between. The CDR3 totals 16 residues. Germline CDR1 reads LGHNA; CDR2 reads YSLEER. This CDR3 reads CASSQGAQDRAYEQYF. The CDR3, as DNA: TGCGCCAGCAGCCAAGGGGCCCAGGACAGAGCCTACGAGCAGTACTTC.

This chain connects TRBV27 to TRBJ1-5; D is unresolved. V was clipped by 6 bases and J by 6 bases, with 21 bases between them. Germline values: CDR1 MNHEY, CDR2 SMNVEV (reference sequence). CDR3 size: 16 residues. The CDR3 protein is CASRPITEGSGQPQHF. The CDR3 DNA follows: TGTGCCAGCAGACCTATAACTGAAGGTAGCGGTCAGCCCCAGCATTTT.

The chain's CDR3 is CASSPRDLQDTQYF. The CDR3 DNA is TGTGCCAGCAGTCCACGGGACTTACAAGATACGCAGTATTTT. This sequence joins TRBV2 and TRBJ2-3; perhaps TRBD2 as D (6 bases). The germline gives CDR1 SNHLY, CDR2 FYNNEI. CDR3 length equals 14 residues. The V end was cut by 5 bases, the J end by 5 bases, with 14 bases between. Together with reference TRBV2 and TRBJ2-3, the CDR3 gives the full variable domain: EPEVTQTPSHQVTQMGQEVILRCVPISNHLYFYWYRQILGQKVEFLVSFYNNEISEKSEIFDDQFSVERPDGSNFTLKIRSTKLEDSAMYFCASSPRDLQDTQYFGPGTRLTVL.

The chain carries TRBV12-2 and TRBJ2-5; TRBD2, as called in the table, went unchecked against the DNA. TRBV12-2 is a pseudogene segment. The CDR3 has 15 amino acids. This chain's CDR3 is CASRSEASPTETQYF. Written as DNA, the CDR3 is TGTGCAAGTCGCTCAGAGGCATCCCCCACGGAGACCCAGTACTTC.

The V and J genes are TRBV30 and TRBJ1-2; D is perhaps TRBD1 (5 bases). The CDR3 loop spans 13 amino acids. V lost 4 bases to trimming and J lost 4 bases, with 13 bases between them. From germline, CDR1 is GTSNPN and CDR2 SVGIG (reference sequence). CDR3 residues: CAWTDIGGYGYTF. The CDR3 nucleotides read TGTGCCTGGACGGACATTGGCGGCTATGGCTACACCTTC. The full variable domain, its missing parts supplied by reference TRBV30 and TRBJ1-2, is SQTIHQWPATLVQPVGSPLSLECTVEGTSNPNLYWYRQAAGRGLQLLFYSVGIGQISSEVPQNLSASRPQDRQFILSSKKLLLSDSGFYLCAWTDIGGYGYTFGSGTRLTVV.